The 5 T cell receptor beta chains given below trace back to one sample, sequenced in a study of blood T cell repertoires in COVID-19. Generated by immunoSEQ multiplex PCR, the TCRdb table keeps only in-frame clones and is missing some. Among about 53,000 clones, approximately 82% were seen once, and the ten largest hold around 15%. What was sequenced was peripheral blood. The receptors here all came from a human donor in a cohort sampled during active COVID-19.

The chain carries TRBV2 and TRBJ2-7; a possible D gene is TRBD2 (6 bases). V shed 7 bases and J shed 7 bases, with 20 bases lying between them. This CDR3 is 14 amino acids long. In germline, CDR1 is SNHLY, CDR2 FYNNEI. CDR3 sequence: CASTHPGEAGEQYF. Here the CDR3 DNA reads TGTGCCAGCACCCACCCGGGGGAGGCGGGAGAGCAGTACTTC.

This clone occurred a few times. The genes are TRBV7-6 and TRBJ2-1, with D unclear. Germline V lookup: CDR1 SGHVS, CDR2 FNYEAQ. The V gene lost 5 bases and the J gene lost 0 bases, with 8 bases spanning the gap. This CDR3 has 14 residues. The CDR3 protein is CASSLESSYNEQFF. CDR3 coding DNA: TGTGCCAGCAGCCTCGAGAGCTCCTACAATGAGCAGTTCTTC.

This clone has a single count. The chain joins TRBV23-1 to TRBJ1-3; D unresolved. TRBV23-1 counts as an open reading frame of uncertain function. The V end lost 0 bases, the J end lost 4 bases, and 10 bases lay between the germline ends. The CDR3 has 15 residues. The CDR3 loop is CASSQSRPGGNTIYF. CDR3 nucleotides: TGCGCCAGCAGTCAATCTAGGCCAGGAGGAAACACCATATATTTT.

The chain has TRBV5-1 and TRBJ1-4, with D hard to call. V was shortened by 5 bases and J by 3 bases, with 14 bases between the two germline ends. The CDR3 extends over 15 amino acids. Germline V CDR1 and CDR2: SGHRS, YFSETQ. The CDR3 bases are TGCGCCAGCAGTCCCCGGGGTCCCCCTAATGAAAAACTGTTTTTT. Residues: CASSPRGPPNEKLFF.

The gene calls are TRBV28 and TRBJ2-7; unclear D gene. Per germline, CDR1 MDHEN and CDR2 SYDVKM. Trimming cost V 6 bases and J 2 bases, with 20 bases left between them. This CDR3 contains 16 residues. The CDR3 sequence: CASRPPEDTIPYEQYF. The CDR3 DNA sequence: TGTGCCAGCAGGCCCCCCGAAGATACTATACCCTACGAGCAGTACTTC. Based on the CDR3 plus reference TRBV28 and TRBJ2-7, the full variable domain is DVKVTQSSRYLVKRTGEKVFLECVQDMDHENMFWYRQDPGLGLRLIYFSYDVKMKEKGDIPEGYSVSREKKERFSLILESASTNQTSMYLCASRPPEDTIPYEQYFGPGTRLTVT.